The 10 T cell receptor beta chains below were found in one sample sequenced in a study of T cells after somatic rescue of genetic block. The method was immunoSEQ multiplex PCR; TCRdb's version includes in-frame clones alone and lacks a portion of them. This sample yields some 67,000 clones, of which 90% to 95% are seen a single time; around 2.8% belongs to the top ten. The material sequenced was peripheral blood mononuclear cells (PBMCs). These receptors were obtained from a man aged 35-49 years.

This clone was recorded once. V gene TRBV4-2 combines with J gene TRBJ2-2; D perhaps matches TRBD1 (6 bases). The CDR3 length is 15 residues. V was cut by 4 bases and J by 2 bases, with 11 bases left in between. CDR1 and CDR2 from the germline V gene are LGHNA and YNFKEQ. CDR3 bases: TGTGCCAGCAGCCCTGGGACACTTAACACCGGGGAGCTGTTTTTT. Encoded protein: CASSPGTLNTGELFF.

J is TRBJ2-3 and V is TRBV5-1; the match to TRBD2 covers 7 bases. Germline loops: CDR1 SGHRS, CDR2 YFSETQ. Germline trimming cut 3 bases from V and 3 bases from J; bases unmatched to any gene: 7. The CDR3 has 15 amino acids. DNA for the CDR3: TGCGCCAGCAGCTCCGGGGGGAAGGGTACAGATACGCAGTATTTT. Translated: CASSSGGKGTDTQYF. Variable domain in full (rest from reference TRBV5-1 and TRBJ2-3): KAGVTQTPRYLIKTRGQQVTLSCSPISGHRSVSWYQQTPGQGLQFLFEYFSETQRNKGNFPGRFSGRQFSNSRSEMNVSTLELGDSALYLCASSSGGKGTDTQYFGPGTRLTVL.

V is TRBV12-5 and J is TRBJ2-2; tentatively, D is TRBD2 (5 bases). V was pared by 6 bases and J by 5 bases, with 13 bases between. This CDR3 spans 14 amino acids. Germline loops: CDR1 LGHNT, CDR2 FRNRAP. The CDR3 DNA is TGTGCTAGTGGCCCCTGGAGGACGACCGGGGAGCTGTTTTTT. Protein: CASGPWRTTGELFF.

DNA for the CDR3: TGTGCCAGCAACCCGGACAGACCGATGAACACTGAAGCTTTCTTT. This gives the protein CASNPDRPMNTEAFF. The chain links TRBV6-5 to TRBJ1-1; D may be TRBD1 (6 bases). Germline assignment: CDR1 MNHEY and CDR2 SVGAGI. The V gene lost 7 bases and the J gene lost 0 bases, with 15 bases spanning the gap. The CDR3 contains 15 residues.

V gene TRBV19 combines with J gene TRBJ2-1, with D possibly TRBD2 on 5 matching bases. From germline, CDR1 is LNHDA and CDR2 SQIVND (reference sequence). The V gene lost 8 bases and the J gene lost 9 bases, with 20 bases spanning the gap. The CDR3 length is 14 residues. The CDR3 protein is CASSLGGGVSEQFF. The CDR3 DNA sequence: TGTGCCAGTTCGCTAGGAGGAGGTGTCAGTGAGCAGTTCTTC.

The rearrangement uses TRBV28 and TRBJ2-7; 9 nucleotides line up with TRBD1. Germline CDR1 MDHEN, CDR2 SYDVKM. With V trimmed by 6 bases and J by 3 bases, 9 bases remained unmatched. The length of the CDR3 is 15 residues. In nucleotides, the CDR3 is TGTGCCAGCAGCCCCGGGACAGGGATCTTCTACGAGCAGTACTTC. Encoded protein: CASSPGTGIFYEQYF.

The chain has TRBV28 and TRBJ2-7, with TRBD2 matching 9 bases. The CDR3 loop spans 16 amino acids. Germline V CDR1 and CDR2: MDHEN, SYDVKM. V was pared by 4 bases and J by 4 bases, with 11 bases of the junction left unmatched. The CDR3 sequence is CASSSGLAGSLYEQYF. CDR3 DNA: TGTGCCAGCAGTTCGGGACTAGCAGGGTCCTTGTACGAGCAGTACTTC.

The chain links TRBV2 to TRBJ1-6; D gene ambiguous. Germline CDR1 reads SNHLY; CDR2 reads FYNNEI. V gave up 6 bases and J gave up 4 bases, with 13 bases separating them. The CDR3 runs to 15 residues. CDR3 region: CASSPRRPYNSPLHF. The DNA for the CDR3 is TGTGCCAGCAGCCCCCGGCGGCCGTATAATTCACCCCTCCACTTT.

The chain links TRBV27 to TRBJ2-3, with 8 bases lining up with TRBD1. After removal of 4 bases from V and 2 bases from J, the junction contained 2 bases not matched to a gene. CDR3 size: 14 residues. Per the germline V gene, CDR1 is MNHEY and CDR2 is SMNVEV (reference sequence). CDR3 in amino acids: CASSSDRVTDTQYF. In DNA, the CDR3 is TGTGCCAGCAGTTCGGACAGGGTCACAGATACGCAGTATTTT.

The chain combines TRBV9 with TRBJ1-5; 9 nucleotides line up with TRBD1. This CDR3 comprises 15 residues. V trimming: 4 bases; J trimming: 6 bases; junction bases outside the gene matches: 8. Germline values: CDR1 SGDLS, CDR2 YYNGEE. The CDR3 loop is CASSTGTGFSQPQHF. The CDR3 nucleotides are TGTGCCAGCAGCACCGGGACAGGGTTTTCTCAGCCCCAGCATTTT.